The present T cell receptor (beta chain) was sequenced within a study of blood T cell repertoires in COVID-19 (dated by TCRdb to about 2020). In the study overall: Collaborator samples came from the United States, Italy and Spain and covered acute and convalescent phases of COVID-19. Deeply sampled blood TCRbeta repertoires from subjects exposed to, actively infected with, or recovered from COVID-19 were included in the dataset. The samples were drawn from two sources: the first 160 participants of the ongoing ImmuneRACE study, and 1,200 or so subjects contributed by 6 global collaborators. Sample metadata almost always included a de-identified subject ID, COVID-19 status, age in years and sex. The repertoires were released in a freely available public database meant as a resource for research on the immune response to SARS-CoV-2. The material from the prospective study consisted of cDNA or gDNA derived from T cells, B-cell-depleted T cells, or PBMCs. Where available, HLA class I and class II types were obtained from metadata supplied by the sample provider rather than from assay-based typing. The study at large found these results: Clinical and demographic metadata were provided uncurated, with the amount varying by source and participant.

This clone has only a few counts. There is no known antigen for this receptor. Base qualities are not provided; no much larger clone lies one nucleotide away. Participants in the prospective study were aged 18 to 89 years, lived in 20 to 30 United States geographic areas, and enrolled through a virtual design. Cohort assignment in the prospective study relied on participant-reported clinical history from a screening survey and a study questionnaire. In the prospective study, whole blood, serum and a nasopharyngeal or oropharyngeal swab were collected from each participant by mobile phlebotomists. Prospective study participants could optionally give additional blood draws and questionnaires over an approximately two-month period. Blood samples from the prospective study were shipped frozen or at room temperature prior to DNA extraction. The immunoSEQ Assay, a bias-controlled multiplex PCR, was used to amplify TCRbeta CDR3 regions from genomic DNA. The original methods were these. Within the assay, amplification of reference gene primers was used to estimate how many nucleated cells each sample contained. To quantify the absolute abundance of each unique TCRbeta CDR3 rearrangement, sequence reads were collapsed and filtered. Productive Simpson clonality was computed per sample as the square root of Simpson's diversity index over productive rearrangements. TCRdb stores this immuneACCESS table with in-frame sequences only. Part of the clones is absent; in the studies checked, under half of the shortfall reflects unresolved V genes, and no reason is known for the rest. The V and J calls and clone size come from that table; D and trimming were worked out from the DNA. Counted in this sample were 240,000 or so clones; approximately 86% of them appeared once. Roughly 3.1% of the sample goes to the ten largest clones.

Trimming takes 5 bases from V and 4 bases from J, and the germline ends sit 10 bases apart. The germline V gene gives CDR1 as SGHTA and CDR2 as FQGNSA. Reading from cysteine to phenylalanine, the CDR3 counts 13 amino acids. Of all the DNA, just the CDR3 is kept, 39 bases in frame from base 1. This receptor was obtained from a woman between 35 and 50 years old with acute COVID-19. The chain couples TRBV7-2 to TRBJ2-3; a tentative D call is TRBD1 (6 bases match). Sequencing was performed on PBMCs or T cells enriched from blood (not recorded which). The DNA sequence is as follows: TGTGCCAGCAGCCTTACAGGGCCAGATACGCAGTATTTT. Translated, this gives CASSLTGPDTQYF.